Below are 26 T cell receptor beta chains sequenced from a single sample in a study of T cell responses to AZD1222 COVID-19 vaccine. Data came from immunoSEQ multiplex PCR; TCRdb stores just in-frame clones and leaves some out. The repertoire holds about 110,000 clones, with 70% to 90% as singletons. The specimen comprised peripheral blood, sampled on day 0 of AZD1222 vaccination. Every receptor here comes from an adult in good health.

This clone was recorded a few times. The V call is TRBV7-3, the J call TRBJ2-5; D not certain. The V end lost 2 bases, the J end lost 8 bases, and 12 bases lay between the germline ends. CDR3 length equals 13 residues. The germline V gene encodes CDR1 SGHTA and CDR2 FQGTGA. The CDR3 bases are TGTGCCAGCAGCTTACCCGATACAACCACCCAGTACTTC. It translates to CASSLPDTTTQYF.

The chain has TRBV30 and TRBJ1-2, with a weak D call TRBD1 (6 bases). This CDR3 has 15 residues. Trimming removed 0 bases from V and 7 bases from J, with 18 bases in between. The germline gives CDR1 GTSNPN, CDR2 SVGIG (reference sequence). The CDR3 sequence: CAWSVRVQGRGGYTF. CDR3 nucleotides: TGTGCCTGGAGTGTACGTGTACAGGGCCGTGGTGGCTACACCTTC.

The CDR3 loop is CASSYGIPVYGYTF. The CDR3 DNA reads TGTGCCAGCAGTTACGGCATCCCCGTGTATGGCTACACCTTC. The chain employs TRBV6-2 or TRBV6-3 and TRBJ1-2; D gene unclear. The CDR3 is 14 amino acids. Trimming shortened V by 2 bases and J by 5 bases, and 12 bases separated the two germline ends. Germline values: CDR1 MNHEY, CDR2 SVGEGT.

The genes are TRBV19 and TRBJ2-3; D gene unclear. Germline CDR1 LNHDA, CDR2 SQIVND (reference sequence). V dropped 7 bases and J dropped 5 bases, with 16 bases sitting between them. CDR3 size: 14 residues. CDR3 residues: CASIGPLMRDTQYF. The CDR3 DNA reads TGTGCCAGTATTGGGCCCCTAATGAGAGATACGCAGTATTTT.

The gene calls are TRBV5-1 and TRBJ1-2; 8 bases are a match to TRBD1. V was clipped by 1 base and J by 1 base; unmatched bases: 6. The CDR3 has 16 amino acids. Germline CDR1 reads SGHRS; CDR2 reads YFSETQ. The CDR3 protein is CASSLFQGANNYGYTF. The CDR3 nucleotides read TGCGCCAGCAGCTTGTTCCAGGGGGCGAATAACTATGGCTACACCTTC.

The CDR3 protein is CASSYSRGVDEQYF. The CDR3 DNA reads TGTGCCAGCAGTTACTCGAGGGGGGTTGACGAGCAGTACTTC. The chain has TRBV6-5 and TRBJ2-7; TRBD1 or TRBD2 may be the D gene (6 bases each). The length of the CDR3 is 14 residues. In germline, CDR1 is MNHEY, CDR2 SVGAGI. Trimming took 0 bases from V and 5 from J, leaving 11 bases between them.

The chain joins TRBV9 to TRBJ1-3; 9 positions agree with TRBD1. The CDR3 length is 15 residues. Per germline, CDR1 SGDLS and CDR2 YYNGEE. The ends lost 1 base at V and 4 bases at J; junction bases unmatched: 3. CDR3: CASSVRGQGGNTIYF. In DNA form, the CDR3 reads TGTGCCAGCAGCGTAAGGGGACAGGGCGGAAACACCATATATTTT.

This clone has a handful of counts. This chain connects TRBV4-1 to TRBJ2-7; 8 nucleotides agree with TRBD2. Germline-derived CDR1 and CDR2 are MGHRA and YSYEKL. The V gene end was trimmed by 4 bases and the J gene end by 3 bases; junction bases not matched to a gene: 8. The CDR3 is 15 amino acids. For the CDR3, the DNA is TGCGCCAGCAGCCCCTCCCTAGCGGGCAACTACGAGCAGTACTTC. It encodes CASSPSLAGNYEQYF.

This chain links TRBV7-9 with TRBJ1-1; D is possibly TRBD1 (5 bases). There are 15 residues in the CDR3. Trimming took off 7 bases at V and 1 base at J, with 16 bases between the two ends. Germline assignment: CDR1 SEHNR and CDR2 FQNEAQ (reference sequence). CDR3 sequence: CASTPSGGGNTEAFF. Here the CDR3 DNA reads TGTGCCAGCACCCCTTCCGGGGGGGGGAACACTGAAGCTTTCTTT. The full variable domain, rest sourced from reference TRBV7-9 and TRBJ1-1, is DTGVSQNPRHKITKRGQNVTFRCDPISEHNRLYWYRQTLGQGPEFLTYFQNEAQLEKSRLLSDRFSAERPKGSFSTLEIQRTEQGDSAMYLCASTPSGGGNTEAFFGQGTRLTVV.

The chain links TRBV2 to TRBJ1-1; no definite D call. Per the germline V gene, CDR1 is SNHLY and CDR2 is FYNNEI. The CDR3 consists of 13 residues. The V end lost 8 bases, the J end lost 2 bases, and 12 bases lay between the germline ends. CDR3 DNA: TGTGCCAGCCAAATCACACCTAACACTGAAGCTTTCTTT. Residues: CASQITPNTEAFF.

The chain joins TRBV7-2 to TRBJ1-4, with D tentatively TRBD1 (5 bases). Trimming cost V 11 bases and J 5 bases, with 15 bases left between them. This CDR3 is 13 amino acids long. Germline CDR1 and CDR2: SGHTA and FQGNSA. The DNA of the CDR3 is TGTGCCGTTGCTGGGGACCGAAATGAAAAACTGTTTTTT. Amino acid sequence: CAVAGDRNEKLFF. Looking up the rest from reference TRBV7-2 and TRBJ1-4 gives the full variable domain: GAGVSQSPSNKVTEKGKDVELRCDPISGHTALYWYRQSLGQGLEFLIYFQGNSAPDKSGLPSDRFSAERTGGSVSTLTIQRTQQEDSAVYLCAVAGDRNEKLFFGSGTQLSVL.

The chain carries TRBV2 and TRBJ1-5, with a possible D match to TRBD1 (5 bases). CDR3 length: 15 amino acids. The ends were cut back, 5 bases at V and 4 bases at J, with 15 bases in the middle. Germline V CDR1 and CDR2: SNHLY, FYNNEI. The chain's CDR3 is CASSPGTLQNQPQHF. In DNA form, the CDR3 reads TGTGCCAGCAGTCCCGGGACTCTACAAAATCAGCCCCAGCATTTT.

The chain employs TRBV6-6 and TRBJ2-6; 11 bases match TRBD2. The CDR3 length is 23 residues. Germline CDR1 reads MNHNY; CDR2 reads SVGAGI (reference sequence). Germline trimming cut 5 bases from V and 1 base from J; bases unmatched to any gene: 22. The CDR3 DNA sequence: TGTGCCAGCAGTCGCCCATTTGGGCCTAGCGGGGGGTCCGGCTTTTCTGGGGCCAACGTCCTGACTTTC. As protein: CASSRPFGPSGGSGFSGANVLTF.

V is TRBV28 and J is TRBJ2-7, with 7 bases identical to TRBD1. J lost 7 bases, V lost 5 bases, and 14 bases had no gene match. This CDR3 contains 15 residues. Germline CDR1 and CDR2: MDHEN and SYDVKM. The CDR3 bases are TGTGCCAGCAGTCCTCAGACAGGGATCCTTCAGGAGCAGTACTTC. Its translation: CASSPQTGILQEQYF. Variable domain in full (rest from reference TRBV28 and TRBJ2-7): DVKVTQSSRYLVKRTGEKVFLECVQDMDHENMFWYRQDPGLGLRLIYFSYDVKMKEKGDIPEGYSVSREKKERFSLILESASTNQTSMYLCASSPQTGILQEQYFGPGTRLTVT.

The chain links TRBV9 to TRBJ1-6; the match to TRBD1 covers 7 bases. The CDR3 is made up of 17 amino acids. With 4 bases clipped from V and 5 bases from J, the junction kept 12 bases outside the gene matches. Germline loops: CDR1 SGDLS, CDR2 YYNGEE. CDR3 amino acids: CASSRLGGTANNSPLHF. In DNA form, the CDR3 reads TGTGCCAGCAGCCGCTTAGGGGGGACAGCTAATAATTCACCCCTCCACTTT. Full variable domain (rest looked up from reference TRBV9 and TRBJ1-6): DSGVTQTPKHLITATGQRVTLRCSPRSGDLSVYWYQQSLDQGLQFLIQYYNGEERAKGNILERFSAQQFPDLHSELNLSSLELGDSALYFCASSRLGGTANNSPLHFGNGTRLTVT.

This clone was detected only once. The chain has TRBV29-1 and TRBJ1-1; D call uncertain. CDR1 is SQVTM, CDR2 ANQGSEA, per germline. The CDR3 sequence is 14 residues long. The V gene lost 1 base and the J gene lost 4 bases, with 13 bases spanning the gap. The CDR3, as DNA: TGCAGCGTTGAAGGGGGTTCGGGAGGCACTGAAGCTTTCTTT. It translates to CSVEGGSGGTEAFF.

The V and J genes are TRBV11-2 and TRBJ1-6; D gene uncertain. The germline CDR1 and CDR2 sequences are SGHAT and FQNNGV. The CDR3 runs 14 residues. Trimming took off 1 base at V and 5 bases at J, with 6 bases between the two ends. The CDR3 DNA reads TGTGCCAGCAGCTTAGGGAGGAATAATTCACCCCTCCACTTT. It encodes CASSLGRNNSPLHF. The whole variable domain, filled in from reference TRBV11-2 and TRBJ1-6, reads EAGVAQSPRYKIIEKRQSVAFWCNPISGHATLYWYQQILGQGPKLLIQFQNNGVVDDSQLPKDRFSAERLKGVDSTLKIQPAKLEDSAVYLCASSLGRNNSPLHFGNGTRLTVT.

CDR3 coding DNA: TGCAGTGCTAGTGAGGACAGGGGAAATCGACAGCCCCAGCATTTT. Amino acid sequence: CSASEDRGNRQPQHF. This chain joins TRBV20-1 and TRBJ1-5; the match to TRBD1 covers 9 bases. The CDR3 is made up of 15 amino acids. V was pared by 3 bases and J by 7 bases, with 10 bases of the junction left unmatched. CDR1 and CDR2 from the germline V gene are DFQATT and SNEGSKA (reference sequence).

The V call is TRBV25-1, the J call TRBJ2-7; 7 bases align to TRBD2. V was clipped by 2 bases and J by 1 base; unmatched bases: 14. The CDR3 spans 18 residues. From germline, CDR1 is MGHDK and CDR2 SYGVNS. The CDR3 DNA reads TGTGCCAGCAGTGAACTTCTCCGCGGGAGTAAGAGATCCTACGAGCAGTACTTC. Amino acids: CASSELLRGSKRSYEQYF.

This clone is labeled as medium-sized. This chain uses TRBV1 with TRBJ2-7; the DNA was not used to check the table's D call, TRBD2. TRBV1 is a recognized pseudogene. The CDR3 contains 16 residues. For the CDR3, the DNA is TGCACCAGCAGCCAAGAGAACGTACCTATTTACTACGAGCAGTACTTC. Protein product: CTSSQENVPIYYEQYF.

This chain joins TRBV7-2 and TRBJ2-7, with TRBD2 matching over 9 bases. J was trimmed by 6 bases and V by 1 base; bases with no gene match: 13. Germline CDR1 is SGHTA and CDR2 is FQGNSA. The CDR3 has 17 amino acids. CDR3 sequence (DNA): TGTGCCAGCAGCTTAGTGTTTTCGGCGGGGGGGCGTCGCGAGCAGTACTTC. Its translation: CASSLVFSAGGRREQYF. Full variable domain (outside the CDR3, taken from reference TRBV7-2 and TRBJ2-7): GAGVSQSPSNKVTEKGKDVELRCDPISGHTALYWYRQSLGQGLEFLIYFQGNSAPDKSGLPSDRFSAERTGGSVSTLTIQRTQQEDSAVYLCASSLVFSAGGRREQYFGPGTRLTVT.

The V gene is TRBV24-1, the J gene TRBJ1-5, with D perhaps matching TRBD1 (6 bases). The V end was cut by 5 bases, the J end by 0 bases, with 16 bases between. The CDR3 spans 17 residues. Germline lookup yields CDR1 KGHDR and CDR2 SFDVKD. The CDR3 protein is CATSGSGGQNSNQPQHF. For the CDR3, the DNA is TGTGCCACCAGTGGGTCTGGCGGACAGAATAGCAATCAGCCCCAGCATTTT.

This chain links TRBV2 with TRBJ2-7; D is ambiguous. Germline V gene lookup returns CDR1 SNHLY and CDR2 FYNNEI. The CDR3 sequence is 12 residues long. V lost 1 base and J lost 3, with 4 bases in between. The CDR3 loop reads CASSEGYYEQYF. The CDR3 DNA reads TGTGCCAGCAGTGAAGGGTACTACGAGCAGTACTTC.

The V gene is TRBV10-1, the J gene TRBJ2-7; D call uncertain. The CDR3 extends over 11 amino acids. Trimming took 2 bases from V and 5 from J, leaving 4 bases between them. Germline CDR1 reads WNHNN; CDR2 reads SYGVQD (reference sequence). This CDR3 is CASSEGNEQYF. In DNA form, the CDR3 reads TGCGCCAGCAGTGAGGGTAACGAGCAGTACTTC.

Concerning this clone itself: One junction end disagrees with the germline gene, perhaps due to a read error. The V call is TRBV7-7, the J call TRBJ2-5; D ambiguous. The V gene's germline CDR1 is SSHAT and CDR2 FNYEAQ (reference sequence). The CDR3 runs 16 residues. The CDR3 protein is CASSLIPQKFQETQYF. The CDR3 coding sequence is TGTGCTAGCAGCTTAATTCCTCAAAAGTTCCAAGAGACCCAGTACTTC.

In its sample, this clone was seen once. The CDR3 sequence is CASSPSTGRNQPQHF. The CDR3 DNA sequence: TGTGCCAGCTCACCCTCCACTGGACGCAATCAGCCCCAGCATTTT. The chain uses TRBV18 and TRBJ1-5; D is unclear. The V end was cut by 3 bases, the J end by 2 bases, with 11 bases between. Germline V gene data show CDR1 as KGHSH and CDR2 as LQKENI. The length of the CDR3 is 15 residues. Looking up the rest from reference TRBV18 and TRBJ1-5 gives the full variable domain: NAGVMQNPRHLVRRRGQEARLRCSPMKGHSHVYWYRQLPEEGLKFMVYLQKENIIDESGMPKERFSAEFPKEGPSILRIQQVVRGDSAAYFCASSPSTGRNQPQHFGDGTRLSIL.